The source of this T cell receptor (beta chain) is a study of T cells expressing NK-cell markers (TCRdb year 2020). Regarding the research as a whole: TCR beta-chain repertoires were profiled in sorted CD3+CD56+NKG2C+, CD3+CD56+NKG2C- and CD3+CD56-NKG2C+ T-cell subsets from eight donors. Seven of the eight sequenced donors were HCMV-seropositive and one was HCMV-seronegative. The study sequenced eight donors, all healthy volunteers chosen at random: three men and five women. Libraries were sequenced as 2 x 150 bp reads on Illumina HiSeq 2000/2500, MiSeq or NextSeq.

HCMV serostatus was determined by detecting HCMV-specific IgG in serum with a commercial ELISA kit. Peripheral blood mononuclear cells were isolated from blood by Ficoll density gradient centrifugation. Of note for this clonotype: Its antigen is currently not known.

Data came from an Illumina HiSeq 2000. The TCR beta cDNA libraries were made using 5'RACE template switching, a step that added both a universal primer site and unique molecular identifiers. cDNA synthesis was primed from the TCR beta constant segment, followed by two successive PCR amplification steps. From the authors' description of their analysis: MIGEC handled demultiplexing of the reads and grouping by UMI, while MiTCR was used to assemble and quantify clonotypes. To exclude erroneous sequences, any TCR cDNA sequence not supported by at least two reads was discarded. The tcR package was used for downstream repertoire analysis, and clonotypes were matched between fractions using CDR3 nucleotide sequence together with V segment. VDJmatch was used to annotate antigen specificity against VDJdb, with one amino acid substitution in CDR3 allowed. TCRdb reprocessed the sequencing reads and holds a single record per CDR3 protein sequence, with no DNA. The V and J calls here are based on TCRdb, not the publication. This sample's table contains 250,000 or so distinct CDR3 sequences. The ten largest clonotypes hold about 4.2% of the sample.

From the cysteine through the phenylalanine, the CDR3 covers 14 amino acids. The record lacks a DNA sequence. The germline V gene (reference sequence) provides CDR1 SEHNR and CDR2 FQNEAQ. Overall study results and their limits: Those dominant clonotypes were again the most abundant among CD3+CD56-NKG2C+ cells in a few donors, at roughly 28.3-65%. For six donors, the dominant CD3+CD56+NKG2C+ clonotypes were among the top 10 CD8+ clonotypes and accounted for about 1.0-7.0% of CD8+ T cells. Whether the expanded NKG2C-expressing T cell clones were specific for HCMV antigens was left unclear.

The V and J segments used are TRBV7-9 and TRBJ1-1. The clonotype comes from a woman between 18 and 69 years old in good health. The sequencing sample was made of blood T cells: a sorted CD56 or NKG2C T cell subset, CD4+ or CD8+ T cells, or bulk PBMC T cells (not recorded which). The CDR3 corresponds to CAISSLGTNTEAFF.